This paragraph reports one T cell receptor beta chain. The antigen is not known. The V and J ends lost 6 bases and 4 bases, in that order; junction bases with no gene match: 2. Germline V gene sequence: CDR1 MNHEY, CDR2 SVGAGI. This CDR3 has 12 residues. The table came from immunoSEQ multiplex PCR; TCRdb's copy has only in-frame clones and leaves some out. The data contain about 88,000 clones, about 91% of them singletons. The data were taken from a study of graft-versus-host responses after intestinal transplantation. General study points: Within the allografts of patients who had graft-donor T cell macrochimerism, graft-versus-host to host-versus-graft clonal ratios were high.

The material was unstimulated CD4+ T cells sorted from spleen or lymph node cells, obtained before transplant. V gene TRBV6-5 combines with J gene TRBJ1-1; 7 nucleotides match TRBD1. This sequence was found in a human donor who was the organ donor for an intestinal transplant. In DNA, the CDR3 is TGTGCCAGCAGCCCAGGGGGCACTGAAGCTTTCTTT. Translated: CASSPGGTEAFF.